This passage covers 20 T cell receptor beta chains from one sample sequenced in a study of T cells after yellow fever vaccination. MiXCR was run by TCRdb on the 5' RACE reads, yielding one entry per CDR3 protein. The repertoire has 150,000 to 200,000 distinct CDR3 sequences, more than 9.5% of them found once; the top ten carry around 34%. The source material was CD8+ T cells sorted from PBMCs, sampled 15 days after the yellow fever booster vaccination. The receptors originated from a man between 18 and 35 years old who received the YFV17D yellow fever vaccine.

The CDR3 region has the DNA TGTGCCAGCAGTTACTCGATTCTCGTGGGGGGCTCATCAAACGTCCTGACTTTC. Translating gives CASSYSILVGGSSNVLTF. The chain employs TRBV6-2 or TRBV6-3 and TRBJ2-6, with D perhaps matching TRBD1 or TRBD2 (6 bases each). The CDR3 contains 18 residues. V gave up 0 bases and J gave up 10 bases, with 22 bases separating them. The germline V gene has CDR1 MNHEY and CDR2 SVGEGT.

This clonotype was seen at least ten times. The chain is built from TRBV29-1 and TRBJ2-3, with 7 bases fitting TRBD1. V lost 7 bases and J lost 4; bases outside the gene matches: 5. This CDR3 is built from 12 residues. Per germline, CDR1 SQVTM and CDR2 ANQGSEA. The CDR3 reads CSARTGPDTQYF. CDR3 nucleotides: TGCAGCGCCCGGACAGGCCCAGATACGCAGTATTTT.

This clonotype was recorded a few times. The chain employs TRBV6-1 and TRBJ2-7; no reliable D call. Germline V gene data show CDR1 as MNHNS and CDR2 as SASEGT. The CDR3 runs to 8 residues. This chain's CDR3 is CASSRRPV. CDR3 DNA: TGTGCCAGCAGTCGTCGACCCGTC.

This clonotype was seen once. The chain recombines TRBV6-2 or TRBV6-3 with TRBJ2-3; 13 bases match TRBD2. Germline CDR1 and CDR2: MNHEY and SVGEGT. The CDR3 consists of 19 residues. V shed 0 bases and J 0 bases; nucleotides not matched to a gene: 6. CDR3 region: CASSYSTSGGTKSTDTQYF. Written as DNA, the CDR3 is TGTGCCAGCAGTTACTCGACTAGCGGGGGGACAAAAAGCACAGATACGCAGTATTTT.

This clonotype was found a few times. The chain joins TRBV7-2 to TRBJ2-1, with D possibly being TRBD2 (5 bases). Trimming cost V 5 bases and J 8 bases, with 10 bases left between them. This CDR3 has 12 amino acids. Germline loops: CDR1 SGHTA, CDR2 FQGNSA. In DNA, the CDR3 is TGTGCCAGCAGCCTTACTAGAGATGAGCAGTTCTTC. Translated, it gives CASSLTRDEQFF.

This clonotype was detected a few times. The J gene is TRBJ2-1, the V gene TRBV12-3 or TRBV12-4, with D uncertain. The V gene lost 4 bases and the J gene lost 3 bases, with 7 bases spanning the gap. This CDR3 has 13 residues. CDR3 coding DNA: TGTGCCAGCAGTTCGATGAACTACAATGAGCAGTTCTTC. Amino acids: CASSSMNYNEQFF.

J is TRBJ2-2 and V is TRBV10-3; D is uncertain. Trimming cost V 0 bases and J 5 bases, with 4 bases left between them. Germline CDR1 ENHRY, CDR2 SYGVKD. This CDR3 spans 13 amino acids. The CDR3 DNA reads TGTGCCATCAGTGAGTCGTATACCGGGGAGCTGTTTTTT. Translating gives CAISESYTGELFF.

This clonotype was recorded many times. The J gene is TRBJ1-1, the V gene TRBV12-3 or TRBV12-4, with a weak D call TRBD1 (5 bases). V gave up 5 bases and J gave up 0 bases, with 10 bases separating them. This CDR3 has 14 amino acids. The DNA for the CDR3 is TGTGCCAGCAGTCCCGGGACGGTGAACACTGAAGCTTTCTTT. Translated: CASSPGTVNTEAFF.

This clonotype was seen a handful of times. V and J are TRBV7-8 and TRBJ2-7; D could derive from TRBD1 or TRBD2 (5 bases each). CDR1 is SGHVS, CDR2 FQNEAQ, per germline. V was cut by 5 bases and J by 2 bases, with 13 bases left in between. The CDR3 sequence is 14 residues long. CDR3 sequence reads: CASSPGTGTYEQYV. The CDR3 DNA is TGTGCCAGCAGCCCAGGGACGGGAACCTACGAGCAGTACGTC.

This clonotype came up a few times. V gene TRBV9 combines with J gene TRBJ2-2, with 11 bases aligning to TRBD2. V lost 3 bases, J lost 1 base, and 8 bases stayed unmatched. This CDR3 region has 18 residues. CDR1 and CDR2 (germline): SGDLS, YYNGEE. The CDR3 region has the DNA TGTGCCAGCAGCGCCGTCTCAACTAGCGGGGGGAACACCGGGGAGCTGTTTTTT. Amino acids: CASSAVSTSGGNTGELFF.

In its sample, this clonotype was seen many times. The chain recombines TRBV7-8 with TRBJ2-7, with D maybe TRBD1 (7 bases). The CDR3 totals 16 residues. Trimming left V 4 bases short and J 4 bases short, with 20 bases between. Germline assignment: CDR1 SGHVS and CDR2 FQNEAQ. The CDR3 reads CASSWGDRGGPYEQYV. Written as DNA, the CDR3 is TGTGCCAGCAGCTGGGGGGACAGAGGGGGACCTTACGAGCAGTACGTC.

This clonotype was counted only a few times. The rearrangement uses TRBV7-9 and TRBJ2-5, with D possibly being TRBD1 (6 bases). Trimming removed 1 base from V and 1 base from J, with 22 bases in between. The CDR3 is 19 residues long. CDR1 is SEHNR, CDR2 FQNEAQ, per germline (reference sequence). CDR3 in DNA: TGTGCCAGCAGCTTAGTTAGCCCGACAGGAAAAAATCCCCAAGAGACCCAGTACTTC. Its protein product is CASSLVSPTGKNPQETQYF.

The chain is built from TRBV2 and TRBJ2-5; D remains unclear. V gave up 0 bases and J gave up 2 bases, with 13 bases separating them. Germline V gives CDR1 SNHLY, CDR2 FYNNEI. This CDR3 has 16 amino acids. DNA for the CDR3: TGTGCCAGCAGTGAAGCGGAAGACCGCTGGCAAGAGACCCAGTACTTC. This gives the protein CASSEAEDRWQETQYF.

This clonotype came up a few times. This chain links TRBV5-6 with TRBJ1-2; D gene ambiguous. Germline V gene data show CDR1 as SGHDT and CDR2 as YYEEEE. This CDR3 has 13 residues. The V and J ends lost 6 bases and 4 bases respectively, with 13 bases between them. The CDR3: CASTHWGFYGYTF. Here the CDR3 DNA reads TGTGCCAGCACCCATTGGGGTTTCTATGGCTACACCTTC.

This clonotype has a handful of counts. The rearrangement links TRBV20-1 to TRBJ1-2; D remains ambiguous. V was cut by 3 bases and J by 0 bases, with 8 bases left in between. The CDR3 runs 13 residues. Germline lookup yields CDR1 DFQATT and CDR2 SNEGSKA (reference sequence). CDR3 loop: CSARAGSNYGYTF. CDR3 in DNA: TGCAGTGCTAGGGCGGGTTCTAACTATGGCTACACCTTC.

This clonotype showed up just a few times. The V gene is TRBV4-1, the J gene TRBJ1-5; the D gene is possibly TRBD1 (5 bases). CDR3 length: 15 residues. Trimming removed 4 bases at V and 7 bases at J, with 17 bases between. CDR1 is MGHRA and CDR2 is YSYEKL in the germline V gene. CDR3 amino acids: CASSLFTGGTQPQHF. CDR3 nucleotides: TGCGCCAGCAGCCTCTTTACCGGGGGTACGCAGCCCCAGCATTTT.

CDR3 region: CASSPAGGITEAFF. The CDR3 coding sequence is TGTGCCAGCAGCCCTGCAGGGGGTATCACTGAAGCTTTCTTT. The genes are TRBV7-9 and TRBJ1-1; TRBD1 aligns across 7 bases. The ends lost 5 bases at V and 4 bases at J; junction bases unmatched: 7. Germline V gene sequence: CDR1 SEHNR, CDR2 FQNEAQ (reference sequence). CDR3 length: 14 amino acids.

This clonotype turned up a few times. V and J are TRBV7-2 and TRBJ2-3; the D is unclear. Trimming left V 3 bases short and J 2 bases short, with 15 bases between. The CDR3 runs to 16 residues. Germline V lookup: CDR1 SGHTA, CDR2 FQGNSA. CDR3 bases: TGTGCCAGCAGCTTCCCAACTGGTGCTACCACAGATACGCAGTATTTT. Amino acid sequence: CASSFPTGATTDTQYF.

The gene calls are TRBV11-2 and TRBJ2-1, with D tentatively TRBD2 (5 bases). Per germline, CDR1 SGHAT and CDR2 FQNNGV. V was pared by 5 bases and J by 7 bases, with 15 bases between. The CDR3 is made up of 14 amino acids. The CDR3 is CASSPPLGRNEQFF. The CDR3 DNA follows: TGTGCCAGCAGCCCCCCACTAGGAAGGAATGAGCAGTTCTTC.

This sequence joins TRBV29-1 and TRBJ2-1, with D unclear. The CDR3 has 13 amino acids. Between the trimmed V and J ends, which lost 0 bases and 7 bases, there was a span of 10 bases. Germline V gene sequence: CDR1 SQVTM, CDR2 ANQGSEA. CDR3 residues: CSVEEGRVNEQFF. CDR3 DNA: TGCAGCGTTGAAGAAGGTAGGGTTAATGAGCAGTTCTTC.